What follows are 3 T cell receptor beta chains derived from one specimen sequenced in a study of blood T cells in healthy people across ages. Through a sample-barcoded 5' primer and a J-beta primer mix, a second PCR was run for roughly 7 to 11 cycles. One entry per CDR3 protein results from TCRdb running MiXCR on the 5' RACE reads. Of about 720,000 distinct CDR3 sequences in the sample, 25% were seen once. These data also formed part of another study, on T cells of mothers and their children.

Sequencing was done on a sample of blood. These receptor sequences come from a boy younger than 18 in good health.

The chain combines TRBV7-2 with TRBJ2-1; D is uncertain. V was pared by 1 base and J by 4 bases, with 8 bases between. This CDR3 is built from 14 residues. CDR1 is SGHTA, CDR2 FQGNSA, per germline. This CDR3 is CASSLGVGYNEQFF. The CDR3 coding sequence is TGTGCCAGCAGCTTAGGAGTGGGTTACAATGAGCAGTTCTTC.

This chain connects TRBV6-5 to TRBJ2-6; 9 bases line up with TRBD1. Germline V gene lookup returns CDR1 MNHEY and CDR2 SVGAGI. This CDR3 has 15 residues. The junction had 2 bases not matched to a gene; V was cut back by 2 bases and J by 6 bases. The CDR3 protein is CASSYDRGEANVLTF. CDR3 coding DNA: TGTGCCAGCAGTTACGACAGGGGGGAGGCCAACGTCCTGACTTTC.

The CDR3 reads CASRPKSRRNQPQHF. The CDR3 region has the DNA TGTGCCAGCAGGCCCAAGAGTAGGCGCAATCAGCCCCAGCATTTT. The V and J genes are TRBV28 and TRBJ1-5; D ambiguous. Germline V lookup: CDR1 MDHEN, CDR2 SYDVKM. This CDR3 is built from 15 residues. V was shortened by 6 bases and J by 2 bases, with 14 bases between the two germline ends.